This T cell receptor (beta chain) emerged from a study of cytomegalovirus exposure and HLA in healthy donors (dated by TCRdb to about 2017). With regard to the full study: An earlier analysis of roughly 500 of the donors reported about 300 Gb of sequence data and roughly 120 million unique TCR beta sequences obtained from roughly 170 million T cells. About 320 gigabases of sequencing data and 78 million or so unique TCR sequences were included in an early release covering about 620 HLA-typed donors. Of the roughly 400 genotyped donors, 75% to 85% were placed in the genetic ancestry cluster associated with self-reported Caucasian donors. The study aimed to test whether signatures of past pathogen exposure could be identified by cataloging public T cell receptors. The T cell repertoires of roughly 660 subjects were profiled by immunosequencing and related to cytomegalovirus serostatus. A separate validation cohort of approximately 120 different subjects was used in addition to the approximately 640-subject first cohort. To predict cytomegalovirus infection status, the study brought together high-throughput TCR immunosequencing, statistical association of individual TCRs with disease status, and machine learning. To study patterns of TCR occurrence, a later analysis re-analyzed previously published TCR beta repertoires from more than 550 donors and added high-resolution HLA genotyping. The later analysis used no new phenotypic data to find candidate immune exposures, relying instead on TCR beta sequences and their occurrence across donors. An earlier analysis of 587 of the donors applied high-throughput TCR beta sequencing to assess whether each TCR beta V gene segment acted as functional or pseudogenic. Alongside the repertoire data, information on donor age, sex, ethnicity and CMV serostatus was compiled. A later genetic analysis used genome-wide SNP genotypes for about 65% of the roughly 670 donors, treating that subset as a discovery cohort. All discovery cohort repertoires had been generated on a single sequencing platform. Class I and class II HLA loci were covered by the typing at four-digit resolution. Typing coverage differed by locus: A, B, C, DRB1 and DQB1 were typed in roughly 629-630 donors, DQA1 in 522, DPA1 in 600 to 610, and DPB1 in just under 480. Roughly 5 DR-DQ haplotypes were handled as single units for association and clustering, since linkage in the cohort was strong. Among roughly 400 genotyped donors of the cohort, an average of about 220,000 unique TCR beta nucleotide sequences was sequenced per donor, of which about 19% were non-productive. What the research found in general, with its limitations: A group of highly shared sequence variants was considered likely to be a technical artifact of the sequencing pipeline. A further reported finding was that TCR beta sequences accurately predicted the HLA-A and HLA-B alleles for most subjects in the first cohort. In this cohort, only TCR beta chains were sequenced, and detectable features were limited by the absence of alpha or paired-chain data. A later analysis found that HLA-associated TCR beta chains were more clonally expanded and had lower generation probabilities than equally common non-associated chains. In a later analysis, TCR association rates were found to vary across HLA loci, with the most associated TCRs seen for DRB1 alleles and the fewest for HLA-C alleles. Several of the top co-occurrence clusters appeared to be linked to parvovirus B19, influenza, CMV and Epstein-Barr virus, according to a later analysis. A few of the identified cytomegalovirus-associated TCR beta chains were confirmed in vitro to be specific for cytomegalovirus antigens. The study listed 150 to 200 TCR beta chains as associated with cytomegalovirus. In an earlier analysis of about 550 of the donors, most TCR beta V segments were observed in productive rearrangements about 90% or about 30% of the time, broadly matching IMGT annotations. Immune exposure information for the cohort was limited to CMV serostatus. Most CMV-associated TCR beta chains appeared to be HLA-restricted in a later analysis, and the HLA associations seemed to be driven largely by CMV exposure. Roughly uniform sequencing depth across donors was assumed in presence/absence analyses, although this assumption may not hold. Because counts were too low, approximately 15 rarely observed V segments, including chromosome 9 orphons, were excluded from the earlier analysis of 587 of the donors. When HLA alleles, especially DR and DQ, strongly co-occurred, TCR associations were difficult to assign to individual alleles. Because HLA typing was missing for some donors at each locus, association tests included only the typed subset. Compared with the 666-donor mean, donors in an Asian-associated ancestry cluster had fewer N-insertions in productive TCRs, according to a later genetic analysis. Linkage disequilibrium might explain the correlated functional status among segregating V segments, but an unknown experimental factor could not be excluded. V-gene and J-gene trimming of TCR beta chains was associated with a missense DCLRE1C variant in a later genetic analysis, and the association was replicated in an independent cohort. Across donors, most TCR sequences were observed very rarely, whereas some public TCRs were present in many individuals. The classifier was reported to diagnose cytomegalovirus status with high specificity and sensitivity in both the original cohort and the validation cohort. In a later analysis, around 17,000 TCR beta sequences were associated with specific HLA alleles at a false discovery rate of 0.05. It was suggested by the authors that the approach could potentially be generalized to other disease states and immunological phenotypes.

The cohort was made up of 666 healthy bone marrow donors. At the time of sampling, all cohort members were nominally healthy, though unrecorded immune exposures were likely present. The donor tested CMV seropositive, placing the donor among the 289 seropositive members of the cohort. A peripheral blood sample was collected from each donor, and TCR beta sequencing was performed on peripheral blood mononuclear cells. Genomic DNA was extracted from the blood cell samples with the Qiagen DNeasy Blood Extraction Kit. The receptor library was made with the immunoSEQ multiplex PCR assay. For the multiplex PCR, a mixture combining 60 forward primers for TCR Vbeta segments and 13 reverse primers for TCR Jbeta segments was used. The CDR3 region of rearranged TCR beta genes was amplified from genomic DNA by a multiplex PCR assay. On the Illumina HiSeq System, the amplified TCR beta libraries were sequenced as 87-base-pair reads. Processing in the source paper ran as follows. A later analysis counted tens of millions of unique TCR beta chains across the roughly 700 repertoires, and 9 million to 14 million of these chains were shared by at least two donors. Raw reads were error-corrected and collapsed into unique sequences with a nearest-neighbor algorithm that merged closely related sequences to remove PCR and sequencing errors. To assign V, D and J gene segments, CDR3 sequences were aligned to IMGT reference sequences. Each retained sequence needed at least a six-nucleotide match to both a V gene segment and a J gene segment. A rearrangement was called productive if the CDR3 had no stop codons and remained in frame with V and J, and every other rearrangement was called non-productive. Following IMGT convention, CDR3 was defined as the stretch from the second conserved V-encoded cysteine to the conserved J-encoded phenylalanine. Sequences without an unambiguous match to a single V gene segment were excluded from the earlier analysis of a few hundred of the donors. An earlier analysis of fewer than 750 of the donors called V segments functional above 56.7% productive rearrangements and segregating when the between-donor standard deviation exceeded 5%. To diagnose cytomegalovirus status from the catalog of TCR beta chain sequences, a statistical classification framework was built. A later analysis assigned V and J genes by comparing TCR nucleotide sequences with IMGT/GENE-DB human TR gene sequences. The TCRdist pipeline was used in a later analysis to assign CDR3 sequences and most-parsimonious VDJ recombination scenarios. In a later analysis, each TCR beta chain was defined by its CDR3 amino acid sequence together with its V-gene family, and reads lacking a unique V-gene family were excluded. In a later analysis, fewer than 600 highly shared, low-generation-probability nucleotide sequences were removed to address suspected cross-contamination and a sequencing artifact. In a later analysis, a clonal expansion index for each public chain was calculated from normalized within-repertoire ranks of inferred template counts. Generation probabilities in a later analysis came from a VDJ recombination model fitted to out-of-frame rearrangements, and those results were checked against IGoR. In a later analysis, hypergeometric tests were used to score TCR-TCR, TCR-HLA and TCR-CMV co-occurrence, with a repertoire-size bias correction applied to TCR pairs. False discovery rates were estimated in a later analysis by permuting HLA or CMV assignments 20 times. In a later analysis, co-occurring TCRs were grouped using DBSCAN, with TCRdist sequence similarity added in when clustering inside HLA-allele-positive subsets. For co-occurrence clustering, repertoires with fewer than 30,000 or more than 120,000 public chains were excluded, along with several repertoires with anomalous nucleotide sharing. As stored in TCRdb, this immuneACCESS dataset retains in-frame rearrangements with V and J assigned. A fraction of the clones does not appear; measured against another copy, unresolved V genes explain less than half of the discrepancy, and the remainder lacks a known reason. That table supplies the V and J calls and clone size; D and trimming were determined from the DNA. The sample data list some 140,000 clones, and more than 75% of these were observed just once. The ten largest clones take up roughly 12% of the sample.

About this clone itself: Its antigen remains unidentified. No base quality information exists; no much larger clone differs at one position.

The source of this sequence is a man aged 25 to 45 in good health and CMV-seropositive. The sequenced material came from PBMCs.

The sequenced DNA: TGTGCCAGCAGCAGGGGGCAGACTCAGACCGGGGAGCTGTTTTTT. Its protein reads: CASSRGQTQTGELFF. This chain joins TRBV5-6 to TRBJ2-2; 7 of the junction bases match TRBD1. CDR1 and CDR2 (SGHDT, YYEEEE) derive from the germline V gene. V has 4 bases trimmed and J has 5 bases trimmed; junction bases matching no gene number 8. The CDR3 holds 15 amino acids from the cysteine to the phenylalanine. Only the CDR3 portion is preserved as DNA: 45 bases, with reading frame beginning at the first base. This CDR3, with the reference TRBV5-6 and TRBJ2-2 proteins standing in past its ends, gives the full variable domain DAGVTQSPTHLIKTRGQQVTLRCSPKSGHDTVSWYQQALGQGPQFIFQYYEEEERQRGNFPDRFSGHQFPNYSSELNVNALLLGDSALYLCASSRGQTQTGELFFGEGSRLTVL.